This TCR beta chain came from a study of shared clonotypes between healthy human individuals. Study-wide context: The cohort had a couple of women and three men, ages 18 to 49.

Assay: immunoSEQ multiplex PCR; the TCRdb copy retains only in-frame clones and omits some. The repertoire holds some 1.5 million clones, with 95% to 99% as singletons. V was clipped by 0 bases and J by 9 bases; unmatched bases: 7. This CDR3 contains 14 residues. From germline, CDR1 is SGHRS and CDR2 YFSETQ. Splitting the CD4+ cells yielded a CD45RA+ naive subset and a CD45RA-negative memory subset. With respect to this clone: What it recognizes is unknown.

Whole-study findings and limits: Naive subsets generally exceeded memory subsets in estimated richness.

The chain joins TRBV5-1 to TRBJ2-3; TRBD1 matches at 7 bases. Source material: naive CD4+ T cells sorted from blood. The subset: CD45RA+ positively selected. The source is a man aged 25 to 40 in good health. CDR3 DNA sequence: TGCGCCAGCAGCTTGGTTGAGGGGGCGGCCACGCAGTATTTT. Amino acids: CASSLVEGAATQYF.